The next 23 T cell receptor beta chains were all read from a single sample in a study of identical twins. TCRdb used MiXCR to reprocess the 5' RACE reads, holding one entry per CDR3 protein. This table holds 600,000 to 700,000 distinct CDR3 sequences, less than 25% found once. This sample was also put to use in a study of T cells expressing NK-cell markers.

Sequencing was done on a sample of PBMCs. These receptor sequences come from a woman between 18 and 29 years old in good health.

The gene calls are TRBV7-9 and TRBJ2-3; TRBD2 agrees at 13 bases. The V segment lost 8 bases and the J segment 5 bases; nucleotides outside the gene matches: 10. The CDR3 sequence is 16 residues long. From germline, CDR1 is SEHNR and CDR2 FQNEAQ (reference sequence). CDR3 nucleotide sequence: TGTGCCAGCTGGCTGGGACTAGCGGGAATCCGAGATACGCAGTATTTT. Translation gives CASWLGLAGIRDTQYF.

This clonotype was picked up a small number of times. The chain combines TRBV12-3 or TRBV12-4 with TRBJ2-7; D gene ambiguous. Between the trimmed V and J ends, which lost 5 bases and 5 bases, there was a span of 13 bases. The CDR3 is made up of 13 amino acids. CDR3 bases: TGTGCCAGCAGTCGTGGGATTCTAAACGAGCAGTACTTC. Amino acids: CASSRGILNEQYF.

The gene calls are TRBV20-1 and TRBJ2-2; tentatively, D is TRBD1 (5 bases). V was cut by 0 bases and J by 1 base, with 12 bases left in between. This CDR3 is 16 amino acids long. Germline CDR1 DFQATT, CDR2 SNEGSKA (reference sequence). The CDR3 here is CSARDSRTWNTGELFF. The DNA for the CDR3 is TGCAGTGCTAGAGATTCGAGGACATGGAACACCGGGGAGCTGTTTTTT.

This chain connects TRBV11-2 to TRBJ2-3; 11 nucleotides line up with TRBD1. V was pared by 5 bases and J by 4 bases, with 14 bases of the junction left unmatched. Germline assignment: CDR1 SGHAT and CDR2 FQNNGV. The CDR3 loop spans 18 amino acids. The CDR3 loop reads CASSLKSLGQGGPDTQYF. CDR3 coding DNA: TGTGCCAGCAGCCTAAAGAGTTTGGGACAGGGGGGACCAGATACGCAGTATTTT.

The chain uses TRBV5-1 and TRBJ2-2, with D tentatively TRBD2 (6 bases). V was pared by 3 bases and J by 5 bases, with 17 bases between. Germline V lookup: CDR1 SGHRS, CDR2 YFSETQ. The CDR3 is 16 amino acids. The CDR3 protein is CASSWRATDLTGELFF. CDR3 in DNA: TGCGCCAGCAGCTGGAGGGCCACCGATCTGACCGGGGAGCTGTTTTTT.

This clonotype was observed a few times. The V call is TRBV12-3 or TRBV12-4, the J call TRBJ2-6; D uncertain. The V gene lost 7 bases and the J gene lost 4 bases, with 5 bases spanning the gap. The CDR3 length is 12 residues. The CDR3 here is CASKWGANVLTF. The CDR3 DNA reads TGTGCCAGCAAGTGGGGGGCCAACGTCCTGACTTTC.

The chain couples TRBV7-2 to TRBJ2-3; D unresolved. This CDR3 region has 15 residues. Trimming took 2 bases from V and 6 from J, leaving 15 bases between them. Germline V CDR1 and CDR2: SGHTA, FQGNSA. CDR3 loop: CASSLTTLSPDTQYF. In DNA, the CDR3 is TGTGCCAGCAGCTTAACGACACTCAGTCCCGATACGCAGTATTTT. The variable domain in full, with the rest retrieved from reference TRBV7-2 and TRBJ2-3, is GAGVSQSPSNKVTEKGKDVELRCDPISGHTALYWYRQSLGQGLEFLIYFQGNSAPDKSGLPSDRFSAERTGGSVSTLTIQRTQQEDSAVYLCASSLTTLSPDTQYFGPGTRLTVL.

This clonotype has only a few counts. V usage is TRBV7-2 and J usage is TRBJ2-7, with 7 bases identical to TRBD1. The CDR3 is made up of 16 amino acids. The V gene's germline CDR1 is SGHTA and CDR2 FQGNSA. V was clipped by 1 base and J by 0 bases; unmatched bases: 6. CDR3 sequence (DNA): TGTGCCAGCAGCTTAGAGGTGGCAGGGGGCTCCTACGAGCAGTACTTC. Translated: CASSLEVAGGSYEQYF.

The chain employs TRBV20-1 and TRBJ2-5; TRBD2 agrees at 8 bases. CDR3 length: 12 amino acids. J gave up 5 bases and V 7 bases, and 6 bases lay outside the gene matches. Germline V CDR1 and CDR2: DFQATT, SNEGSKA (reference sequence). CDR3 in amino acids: CSVGRARETQYF. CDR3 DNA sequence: TGCAGTGTCGGGAGGGCCAGGGAGACCCAGTACTTC.

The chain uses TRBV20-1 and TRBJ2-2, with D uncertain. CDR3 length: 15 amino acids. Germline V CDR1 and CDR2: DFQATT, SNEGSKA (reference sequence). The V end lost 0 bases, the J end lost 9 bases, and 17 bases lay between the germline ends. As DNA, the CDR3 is TGCAGTGCTAGAGATCGTTTCACCCTGTCCAGGGAGCTGTTTTTT. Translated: CSARDRFTLSRELFF.

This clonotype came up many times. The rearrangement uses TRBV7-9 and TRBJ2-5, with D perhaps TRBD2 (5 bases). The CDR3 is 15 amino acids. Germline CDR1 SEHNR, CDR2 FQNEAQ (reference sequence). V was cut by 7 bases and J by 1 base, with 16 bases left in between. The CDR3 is CASNQARGTQETQYF. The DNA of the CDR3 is TGTGCCAGCAACCAAGCCCGGGGAACCCAAGAGACCCAGTACTTC.

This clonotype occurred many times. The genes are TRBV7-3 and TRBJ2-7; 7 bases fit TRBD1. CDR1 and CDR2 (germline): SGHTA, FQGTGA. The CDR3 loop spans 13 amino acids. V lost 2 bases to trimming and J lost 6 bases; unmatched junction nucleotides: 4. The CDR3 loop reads CASSLRQGGEQYF. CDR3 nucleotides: TGTGCCAGCAGCTTACGACAGGGCGGCGAGCAGTACTTC.

The CDR3 is CASSWTSGRVGTGELFF. As DNA, the CDR3 is TGTGCCAGCAGCTGGACTAGCGGGAGGGTCGGCACCGGGGAGCTGTTTTTT. The rearrangement links TRBV11-2 to TRBJ2-2, with TRBD2 matching 15 bases. This CDR3 region has 17 residues. The V gene's germline CDR1 is SGHAT and CDR2 FQNNGV. V dropped 4 bases and J dropped 4; count of bases not matched to a gene: 4.

CDR3 region: CASSSRGINNEQFF. The CDR3 nucleotides read TGCGCCAGCAGCTCCAGGGGGATTAACAATGAGCAGTTCTTC. The gene calls are TRBV5-1 and TRBJ2-1, with 7 bases matching TRBD1. CDR1 and CDR2 from the germline V gene are SGHRS and YFSETQ. CDR3 length: 14 residues. The trim removed 3 bases at V and 5 bases at J, leaving 5 bases unmatched.

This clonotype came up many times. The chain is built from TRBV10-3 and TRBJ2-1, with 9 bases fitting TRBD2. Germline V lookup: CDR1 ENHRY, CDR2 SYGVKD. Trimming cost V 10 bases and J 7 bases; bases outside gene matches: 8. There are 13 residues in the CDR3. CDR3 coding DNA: TGTGCCACCGCGGGAGGGCCAGGGAATGAGCAGTTCTTC. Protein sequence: CATAGGPGNEQFF.

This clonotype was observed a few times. CDR3 DNA sequence: TGTGCCAGCAGTTACTCGAGGGGGAGAACGACCTACGAGCAGTACTTC. Its protein is CASSYSRGRTTYEQYF. The V call is TRBV6-2 or TRBV6-3, the J call TRBJ2-7, with a possible D match to TRBD1 (6 bases). The CDR3 spans 16 residues. Germline V gives CDR1 MNHEY, CDR2 SVGEGT. V was cut by 0 bases and J by 2 bases, with 14 bases left in between.

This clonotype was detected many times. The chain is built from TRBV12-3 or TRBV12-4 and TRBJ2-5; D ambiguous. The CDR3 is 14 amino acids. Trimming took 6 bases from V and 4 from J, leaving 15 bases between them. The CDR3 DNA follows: TGTGCCAGCAGCCCGGTCAGCACTCCAGAGACCCAGTACTTC. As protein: CASSPVSTPETQYF.

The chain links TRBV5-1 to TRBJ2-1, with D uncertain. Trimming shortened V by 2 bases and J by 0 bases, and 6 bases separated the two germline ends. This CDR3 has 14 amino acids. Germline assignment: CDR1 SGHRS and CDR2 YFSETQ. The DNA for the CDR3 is TGCGCCAGCAGCTTATACGTCTCCTACAATGAGCAGTTCTTC. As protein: CASSLYVSYNEQFF.

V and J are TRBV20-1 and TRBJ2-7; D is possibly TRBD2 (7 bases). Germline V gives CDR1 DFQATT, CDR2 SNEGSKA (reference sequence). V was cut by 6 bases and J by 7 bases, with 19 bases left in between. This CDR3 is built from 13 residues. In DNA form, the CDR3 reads TGCAGTGCCATAAAGGGGGGGCGAGAGGAGCAGTACTTC. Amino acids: CSAIKGGREEQYF.

CDR3 DNA: TGCAGTGCTTACAGAGGAGGAAACACCATATATTTT. Translating it yields CSAYRGGNTIYF. The rearrangement joins TRBV20-1 to TRBJ1-3; D remains ambiguous. Germline V CDR1 and CDR2: DFQATT, SNEGSKA (reference sequence). V was pared by 5 bases and J by 4 bases, with 9 bases between. The CDR3 has 12 residues.

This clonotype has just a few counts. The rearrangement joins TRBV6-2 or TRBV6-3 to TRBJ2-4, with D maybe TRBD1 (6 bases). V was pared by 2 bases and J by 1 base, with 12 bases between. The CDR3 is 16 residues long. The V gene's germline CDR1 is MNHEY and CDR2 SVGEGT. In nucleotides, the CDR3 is TGTGCCAGCAGTTACCCAGGGGTTTCGGCCAAAAACATTCAGTACTTC. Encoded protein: CASSYPGVSAKNIQYF.

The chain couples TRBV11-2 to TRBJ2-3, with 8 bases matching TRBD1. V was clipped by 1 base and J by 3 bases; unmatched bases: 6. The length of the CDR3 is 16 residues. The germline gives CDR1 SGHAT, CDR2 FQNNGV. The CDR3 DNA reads TGTGCCAGCAGCTTAGGTTCAAACAGGGGGACAGATACGCAGTATTTT. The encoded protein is CASSLGSNRGTDTQYF.

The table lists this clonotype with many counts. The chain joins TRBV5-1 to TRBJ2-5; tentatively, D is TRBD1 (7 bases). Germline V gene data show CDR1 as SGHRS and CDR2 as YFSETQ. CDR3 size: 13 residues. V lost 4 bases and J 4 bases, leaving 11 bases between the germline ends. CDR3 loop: CASSRQGGETQYF. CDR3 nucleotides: TGCGCCAGCAGCCGGCAGGGGGGAGAGACCCAGTACTTC. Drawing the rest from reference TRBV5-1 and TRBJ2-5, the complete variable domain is KAGVTQTPRYLIKTRGQQVTLSCSPISGHRSVSWYQQTPGQGLQFLFEYFSETQRNKGNFPGRFSGRQFSNSRSEMNVSTLELGDSALYLCASSRQGGETQYFGPGTRLLVL.